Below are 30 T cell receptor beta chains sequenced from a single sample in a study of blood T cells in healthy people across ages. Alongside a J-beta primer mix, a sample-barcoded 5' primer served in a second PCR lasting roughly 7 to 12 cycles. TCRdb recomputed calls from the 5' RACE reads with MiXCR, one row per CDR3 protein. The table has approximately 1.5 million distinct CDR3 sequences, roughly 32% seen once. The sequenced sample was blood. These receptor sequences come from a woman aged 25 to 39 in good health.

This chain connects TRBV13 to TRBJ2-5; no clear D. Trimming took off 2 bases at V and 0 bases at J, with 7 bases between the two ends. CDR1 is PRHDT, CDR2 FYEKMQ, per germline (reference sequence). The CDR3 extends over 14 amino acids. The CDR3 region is CASSLSVYQETQYF. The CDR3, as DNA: TGTGCCAGCAGCTTATCCGTGTACCAAGAGACCCAGTACTTC.

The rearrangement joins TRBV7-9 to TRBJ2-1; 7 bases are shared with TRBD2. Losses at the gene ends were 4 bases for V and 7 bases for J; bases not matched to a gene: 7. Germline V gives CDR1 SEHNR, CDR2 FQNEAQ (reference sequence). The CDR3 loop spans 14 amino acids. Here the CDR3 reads CASSWAGVGNEQFF. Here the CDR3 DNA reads TGTGCCAGCAGCTGGGCGGGAGTAGGTAATGAGCAGTTCTTC.

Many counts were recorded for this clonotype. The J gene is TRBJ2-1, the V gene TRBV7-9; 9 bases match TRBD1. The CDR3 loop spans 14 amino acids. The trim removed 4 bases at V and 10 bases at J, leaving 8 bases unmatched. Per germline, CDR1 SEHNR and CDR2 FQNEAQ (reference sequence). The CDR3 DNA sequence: TGTGCCAGCAGCTCGCCGGGACAGGGTAGCGAGCAGTTCTTC. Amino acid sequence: CASSSPGQGSEQFF.

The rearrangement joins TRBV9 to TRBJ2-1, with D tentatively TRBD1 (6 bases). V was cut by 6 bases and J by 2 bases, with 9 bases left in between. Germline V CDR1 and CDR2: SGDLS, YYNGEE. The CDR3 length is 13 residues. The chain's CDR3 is CASTRGTYNEQFF. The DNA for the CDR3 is TGTGCCAGCACCAGGGGCACCTACAATGAGCAGTTCTTC.

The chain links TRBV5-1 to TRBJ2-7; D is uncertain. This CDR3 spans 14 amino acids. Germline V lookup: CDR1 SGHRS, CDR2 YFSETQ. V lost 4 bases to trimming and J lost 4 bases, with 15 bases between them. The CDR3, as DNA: TGCGCCAGCAGCCCTGAGGTTCGGGCGTACGAGCAGTACTTC. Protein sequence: CASSPEVRAYEQYF. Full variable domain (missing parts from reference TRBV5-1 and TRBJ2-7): KAGVTQTPRYLIKTRGQQVTLSCSPISGHRSVSWYQQTPGQGLQFLFEYFSETQRNKGNFPGRFSGRQFSNSRSEMNVSTLELGDSALYLCASSPEVRAYEQYFGPGTRLTVT.

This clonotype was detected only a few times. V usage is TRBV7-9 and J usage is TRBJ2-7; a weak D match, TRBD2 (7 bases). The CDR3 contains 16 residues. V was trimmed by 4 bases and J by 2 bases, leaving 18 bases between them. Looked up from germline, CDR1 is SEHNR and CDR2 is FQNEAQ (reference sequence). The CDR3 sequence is CASSSPGGRATYEQYF. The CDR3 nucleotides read TGTGCCAGCAGCTCACCGGGGGGCAGAGCAACCTACGAGCAGTACTTC.

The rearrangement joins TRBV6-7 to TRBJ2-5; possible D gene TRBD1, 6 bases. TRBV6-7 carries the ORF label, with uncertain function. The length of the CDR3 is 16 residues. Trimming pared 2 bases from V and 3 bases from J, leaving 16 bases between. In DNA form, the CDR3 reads TGTGCCAGCAGTTACAGATACCGGGACACCAAAGAGACCCAGTACTTC. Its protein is CASSYRYRDTKETQYF.

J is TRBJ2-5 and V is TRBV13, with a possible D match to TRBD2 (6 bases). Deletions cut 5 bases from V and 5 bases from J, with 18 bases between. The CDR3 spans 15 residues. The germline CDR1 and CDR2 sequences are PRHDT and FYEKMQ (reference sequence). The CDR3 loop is CASSERRGTRETQYF. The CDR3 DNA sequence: TGTGCCAGCAGCGAAAGGAGGGGTACACGGGAGACCCAGTACTTC.

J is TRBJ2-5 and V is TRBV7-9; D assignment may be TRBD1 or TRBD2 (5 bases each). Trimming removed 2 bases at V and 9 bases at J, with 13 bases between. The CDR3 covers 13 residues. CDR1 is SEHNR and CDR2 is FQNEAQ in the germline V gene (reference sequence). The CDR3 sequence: CASSLRGPRAQYF. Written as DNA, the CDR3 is TGTGCCAGCAGCTTACGCGGGCCCAGGGCCCAGTACTTC.

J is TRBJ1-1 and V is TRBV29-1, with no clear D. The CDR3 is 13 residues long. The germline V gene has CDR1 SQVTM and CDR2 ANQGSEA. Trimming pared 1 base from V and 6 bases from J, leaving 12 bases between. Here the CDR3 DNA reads TGCAGCGTTGAAGTGGAAGGTAGCCCTGAAGCTTTCTTT. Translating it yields CSVEVEGSPEAFF.

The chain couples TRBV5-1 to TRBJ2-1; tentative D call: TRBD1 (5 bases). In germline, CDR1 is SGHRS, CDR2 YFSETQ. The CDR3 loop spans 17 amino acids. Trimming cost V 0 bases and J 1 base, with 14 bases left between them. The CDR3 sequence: CASSLVRDTGSYNEQFF. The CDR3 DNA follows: TGCGCCAGCAGCTTGGTTCGAGATACAGGATCCTACAATGAGCAGTTCTTC.

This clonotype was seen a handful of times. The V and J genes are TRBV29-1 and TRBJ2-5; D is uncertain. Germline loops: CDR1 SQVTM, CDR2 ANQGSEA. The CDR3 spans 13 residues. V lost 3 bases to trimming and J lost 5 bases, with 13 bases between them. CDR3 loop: CSVDRDIGETQYF. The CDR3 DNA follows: TGCAGCGTTGACCGTGACATTGGGGAGACCCAGTACTTC.

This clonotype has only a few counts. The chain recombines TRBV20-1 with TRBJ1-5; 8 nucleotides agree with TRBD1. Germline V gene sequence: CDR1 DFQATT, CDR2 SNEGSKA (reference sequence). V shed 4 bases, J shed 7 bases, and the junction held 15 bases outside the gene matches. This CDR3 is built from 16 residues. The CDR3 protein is CSAMAPRMTGEQPQHF. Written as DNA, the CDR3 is TGCAGTGCTATGGCCCCAAGAATGACAGGGGAACAGCCCCAGCATTTT.

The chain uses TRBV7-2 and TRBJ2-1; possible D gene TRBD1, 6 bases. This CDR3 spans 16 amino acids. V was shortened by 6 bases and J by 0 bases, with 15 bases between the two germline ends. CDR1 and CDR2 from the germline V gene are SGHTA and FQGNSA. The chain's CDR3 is CASRYGQLSSYNEQFF. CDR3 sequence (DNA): TGTGCCAGCAGATATGGACAGCTAAGCTCCTACAATGAGCAGTTCTTC.

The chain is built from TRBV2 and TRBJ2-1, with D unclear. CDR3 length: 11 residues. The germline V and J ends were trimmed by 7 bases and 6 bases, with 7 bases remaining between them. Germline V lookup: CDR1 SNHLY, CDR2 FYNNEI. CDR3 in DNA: TGTGCCAGCAAGTATAGCAATGAGCAGTTCTTC. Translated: CASKYSNEQFF.

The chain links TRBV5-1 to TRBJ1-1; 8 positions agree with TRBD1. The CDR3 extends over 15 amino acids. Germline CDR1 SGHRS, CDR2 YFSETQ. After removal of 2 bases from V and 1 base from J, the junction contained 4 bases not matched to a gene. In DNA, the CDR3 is TGCGCCAGCAGCTTCTTGGGACAGGAGAACACTGAAGCTTTCTTT. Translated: CASSFLGQENTEAFF. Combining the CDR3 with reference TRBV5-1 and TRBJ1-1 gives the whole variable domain KAGVTQTPRYLIKTRGQQVTLSCSPISGHRSVSWYQQTPGQGLQFLFEYFSETQRNKGNFPGRFSGRQFSNSRSEMNVSTLELGDSALYLCASSFLGQENTEAFFGQGTRLTVV.

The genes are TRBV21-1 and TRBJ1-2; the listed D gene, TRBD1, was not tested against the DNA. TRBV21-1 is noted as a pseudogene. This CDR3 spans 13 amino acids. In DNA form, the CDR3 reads TGTGCCAGCGGACAGGTCCATGTCTATGGCTACACCTTC. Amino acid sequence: CASGQVHVYGYTF.

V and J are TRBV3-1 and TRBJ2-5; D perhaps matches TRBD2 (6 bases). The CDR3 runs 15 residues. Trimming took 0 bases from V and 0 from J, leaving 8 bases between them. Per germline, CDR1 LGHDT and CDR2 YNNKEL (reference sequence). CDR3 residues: CASSQDRDYQETQYF. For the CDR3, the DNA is TGTGCCAGCAGCCAAGACCGGGACTACCAAGAGACCCAGTACTTC.

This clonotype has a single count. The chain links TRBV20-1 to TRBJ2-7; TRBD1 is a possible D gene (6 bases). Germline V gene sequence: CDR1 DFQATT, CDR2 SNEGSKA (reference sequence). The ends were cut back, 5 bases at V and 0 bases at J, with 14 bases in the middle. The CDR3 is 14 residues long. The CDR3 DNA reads TGCAGTGCTTGGGGGCCCGAGACCTCCTACGAGCAGTACTTC. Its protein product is CSAWGPETSYEQYF.

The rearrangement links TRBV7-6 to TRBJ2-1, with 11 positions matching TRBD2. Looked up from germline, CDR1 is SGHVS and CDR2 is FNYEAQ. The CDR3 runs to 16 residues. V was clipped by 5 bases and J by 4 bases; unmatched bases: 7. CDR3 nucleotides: TGTGCCAGCAGCCCCCAGGGACTAGCGGAGTACAATGAGCAGTTCTTC. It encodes CASSPQGLAEYNEQFF.

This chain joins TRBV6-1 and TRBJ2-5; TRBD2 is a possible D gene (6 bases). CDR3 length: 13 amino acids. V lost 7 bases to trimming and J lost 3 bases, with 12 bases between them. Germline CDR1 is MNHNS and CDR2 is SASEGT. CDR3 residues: CASTRLVEETQYF. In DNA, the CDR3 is TGTGCCAGCACCCGACTAGTGGAAGAGACCCAGTACTTC.

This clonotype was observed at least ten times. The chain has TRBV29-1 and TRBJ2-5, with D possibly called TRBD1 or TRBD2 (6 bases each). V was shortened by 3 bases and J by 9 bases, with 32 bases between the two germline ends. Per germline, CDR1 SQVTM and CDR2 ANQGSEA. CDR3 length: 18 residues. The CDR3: CSVDLWGLANKSKRSQYF. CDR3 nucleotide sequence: TGCAGCGTTGATTTGTGGGGGCTAGCGAATAAATCCAAGAGATCCCAGTACTTC.

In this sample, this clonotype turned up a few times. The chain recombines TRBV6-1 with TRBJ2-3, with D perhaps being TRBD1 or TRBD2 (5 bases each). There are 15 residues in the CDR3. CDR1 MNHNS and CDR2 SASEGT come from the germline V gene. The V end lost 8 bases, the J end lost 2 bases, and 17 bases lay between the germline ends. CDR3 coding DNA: TGTGCCAGCTGGCCAATCGGGACGCACACAGATACGCAGTATTTT. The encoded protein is CASWPIGTHTDTQYF.

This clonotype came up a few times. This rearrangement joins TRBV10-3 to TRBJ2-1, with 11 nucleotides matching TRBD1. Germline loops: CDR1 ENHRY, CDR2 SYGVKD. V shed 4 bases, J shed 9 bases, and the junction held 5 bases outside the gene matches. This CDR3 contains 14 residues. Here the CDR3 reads CAISAGQGVGEQFF. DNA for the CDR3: TGTGCCATCAGTGCGGGACAGGGGGTTGGTGAGCAGTTCTTC.

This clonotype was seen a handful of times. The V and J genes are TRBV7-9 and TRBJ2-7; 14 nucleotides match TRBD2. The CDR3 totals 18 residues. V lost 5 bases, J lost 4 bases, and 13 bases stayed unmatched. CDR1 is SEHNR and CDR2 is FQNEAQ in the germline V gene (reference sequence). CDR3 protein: CASSPARWGLAGDYEQYF. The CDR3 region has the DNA TGTGCCAGCAGCCCGGCTCGATGGGGACTAGCGGGAGATTACGAGCAGTACTTC.

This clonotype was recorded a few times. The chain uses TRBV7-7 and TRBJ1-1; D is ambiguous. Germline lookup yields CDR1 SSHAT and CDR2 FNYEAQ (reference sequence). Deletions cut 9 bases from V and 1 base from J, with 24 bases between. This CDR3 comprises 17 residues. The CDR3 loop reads CASSPSPPREGNTEAFF. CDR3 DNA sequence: TGTGCCAGTAGCCCATCCCCCCCGCGGGAAGGGAACACTGAAGCTTTCTTT.

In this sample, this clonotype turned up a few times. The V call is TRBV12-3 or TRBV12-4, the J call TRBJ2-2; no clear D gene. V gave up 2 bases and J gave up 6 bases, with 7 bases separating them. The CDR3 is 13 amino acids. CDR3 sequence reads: CASSLLFPGELFF. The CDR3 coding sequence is TGTGCCAGCAGTTTATTGTTTCCCGGGGAGCTGTTTTTT.

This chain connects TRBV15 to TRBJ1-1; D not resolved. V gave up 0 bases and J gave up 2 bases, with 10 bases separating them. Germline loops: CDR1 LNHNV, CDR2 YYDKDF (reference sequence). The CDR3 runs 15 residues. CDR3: CATSRDSASNTEAFF. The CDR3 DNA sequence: TGTGCCACCAGCAGAGATTCGGCCAGCAACACTGAAGCTTTCTTT.

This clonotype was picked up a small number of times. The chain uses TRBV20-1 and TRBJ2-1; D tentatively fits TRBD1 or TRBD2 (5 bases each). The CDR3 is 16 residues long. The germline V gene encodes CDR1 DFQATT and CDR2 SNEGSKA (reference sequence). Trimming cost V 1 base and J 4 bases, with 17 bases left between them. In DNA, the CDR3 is TGCAGTGCTAGAGGTGTCGGGACCCAAGCTTACAATGAGCAGTTCTTC. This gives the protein CSARGVGTQAYNEQFF.

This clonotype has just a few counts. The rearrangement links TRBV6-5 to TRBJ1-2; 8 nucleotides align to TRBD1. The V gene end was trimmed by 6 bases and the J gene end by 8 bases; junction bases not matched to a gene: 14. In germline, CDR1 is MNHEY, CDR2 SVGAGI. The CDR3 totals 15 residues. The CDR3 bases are TGTGCCAGCAGCCGTCCCGGGACAGGATCGGACGGCTACACCTTC. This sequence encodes CASSRPGTGSDGYTF.